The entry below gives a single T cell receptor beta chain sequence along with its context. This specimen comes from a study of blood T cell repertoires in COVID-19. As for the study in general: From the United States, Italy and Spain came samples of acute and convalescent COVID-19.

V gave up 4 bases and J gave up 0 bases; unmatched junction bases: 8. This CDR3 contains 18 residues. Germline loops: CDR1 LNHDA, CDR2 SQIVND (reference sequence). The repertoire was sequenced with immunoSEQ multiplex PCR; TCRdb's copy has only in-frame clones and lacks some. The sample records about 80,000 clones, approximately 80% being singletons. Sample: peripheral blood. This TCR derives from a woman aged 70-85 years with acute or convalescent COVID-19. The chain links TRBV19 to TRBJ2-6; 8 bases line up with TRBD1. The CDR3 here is CASSTSGQASSGANVLTF. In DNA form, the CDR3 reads TGTGCCAGTAGTACCTCGGGACAGGCGAGCTCTGGGGCCAACGTCCTGACTTTC.